The subject of this entry is one T cell receptor (beta chain). Its antigen remains unidentified. Germline values: CDR1 SGHTA, CDR2 FQGNSA. The CDR3 consists of 16 residues. The germline V and J ends were trimmed by 6 bases and 9 bases, with 21 bases remaining between them. Donors showed nominal health when sampled, although they likely had unrecorded immune exposures. This entry is derived from a study of cytomegalovirus exposure and HLA in healthy donors. The study's findings and limits: An Asian-associated ancestry cluster reportedly showed fewer N-insertions than the roughly 700-donor mean in a later analysis.

With 60 Vbeta and 13 Jbeta primers, the PCR was carried out. Clones were sequenced by immunoSEQ multiplex PCR, and TCRdb holds only the in-frame ones, with some missing. The sample holds about 120,000 clones, 60% to 85% seen once. V and J are TRBV7-2 and TRBJ1-6; D is perhaps TRBD1 (6 bases). The source of this sequence is a woman aged 40-49 years in good health and CMV-seropositive. The source material was PBMCs. The CDR3 DNA is TGTGCCAGCAGATCTCCTCCCGGGACATCTACTTCACCCCTCCACTTT. Translation: CASRSPPGTSTSPLHF.